This passage covers 22 T cell receptor beta chains from one sample sequenced in a study of blood T cell repertoires in COVID-19. Produced via immunoSEQ multiplex PCR; TCRdb's table is partial and in-frame only. Of roughly 250,000 clones in the sample, about 85% were seen once. The sample consisted of peripheral blood. These receptors came from a human donor with COVID-19, enrolled during active disease. The donor label of this sample is uncertain.

The chain employs TRBV11-2 and TRBJ1-1; weak D call: TRBD1 (6 bases). Per the germline V gene, CDR1 is SGHAT and CDR2 is FQNNGV. The V and J ends lost 5 bases and 4 bases respectively, with 11 bases between them. The CDR3 sequence is 13 residues long. For the CDR3, the DNA is TGTGCCAGCAGCATCGGACAGTTCACTGAAGCTTTCTTT. Its translation is CASSIGQFTEAFF.

This rearrangement joins TRBV19 to TRBJ2-1, with D tentatively TRBD2 (6 bases). This CDR3 contains 13 residues. V lost 2 bases to trimming and J lost 5 bases, with 7 bases between them. Germline assignment: CDR1 LNHDA and CDR2 SQIVND (reference sequence). The CDR3 sequence is CASSIREDNEQFF. In DNA, the CDR3 is TGTGCCAGTAGTATAAGGGAGGACAATGAGCAGTTCTTC.

This rearrangement joins TRBV5-6 to TRBJ1-4; TRBD1 matches 8 bases. Germline CDR1 SGHDT, CDR2 YYEEEE. The trim removed 3 bases at V and 12 bases at J, leaving 19 bases unmatched. The length of the CDR3 is 17 residues. CDR3 sequence (DNA): TGTGCCAGCAGCTACACGCCTAGCGGCCAGGGGGCGAGGGAACTGTTTTTT. This codes for CASSYTPSGQGARELFF.

The V and J genes are TRBV29-1 and TRBJ2-3; the D gene is possibly TRBD2 (6 bases). Trimming took 1 base from V and 2 from J, leaving 13 bases between them. The CDR3 extends over 15 amino acids. From germline, CDR1 is SQVTM and CDR2 ANQGSEA. DNA of the CDR3: TGCAGCGTTGAAGTTGGGCTAGCGCACACAGATACGCAGTATTTT. This gives the protein CSVEVGLAHTDTQYF.

The chain employs TRBV7-2 and TRBJ2-7, with D possibly being TRBD2 (7 bases). V shed 1 base and J shed 2 bases, with 18 bases lying between them. The CDR3 runs 17 residues. CDR1 and CDR2 from the germline V gene are SGHTA and FQGNSA. DNA for the CDR3: TGTGCCAGCAGCTTAGTTGGCCCCGAGGGGGGGCCCTACGAGCAGTACTTC. Translating gives CASSLVGPEGGPYEQYF.

The genes are TRBV4-1 and TRBJ1-1; 9 bases fit TRBD1. The germline CDR1 and CDR2 sequences are MGHRA and YSYEKL. V trimming: 3 bases; J trimming: 0 bases; junction bases outside the gene matches: 5. This CDR3 region has 16 residues. The CDR3 is CASSQGQGFMNTEAFF. The CDR3, as DNA: TGCGCCAGCAGCCAGGGACAGGGCTTCATGAACACTGAAGCTTTCTTT.

In its sample, this clone was seen once. The J gene is TRBJ1-3, the V gene TRBV5-6; no clear D gene. Trimming pared 0 bases from V and 0 bases from J, leaving 16 bases between. In germline, CDR1 is SGHDT, CDR2 YYEEEE. The CDR3 totals 18 residues. Written as DNA, the CDR3 is TGTGCCAGCAGCTTGGTGGATAGAACCCTAGTCTCTGGAAACACCATATATTTT. Translating gives CASSLVDRTLVSGNTIYF.

The chain couples TRBV19 to TRBJ1-5; no clear D gene. The CDR3 has 13 amino acids. V was pared by 3 bases and J by 9 bases, with 12 bases between. CDR1 is LNHDA and CDR2 is SQIVND in the germline V gene (reference sequence). Here the CDR3 reads CASSMNGERPQHF. The CDR3 DNA reads as TGTGCCAGTAGTATGAATGGGGAGCGGCCCCAGCATTTT.

The chain combines TRBV27 with TRBJ2-4; weak D call: TRBD2 (5 bases). Trimming stripped 8 bases from V and 2 bases from J, with 13 bases between. The CDR3 totals 14 residues. Germline V lookup: CDR1 MNHEY, CDR2 SMNVEV (reference sequence). CDR3 in amino acids: CASGVGGSKNIQYF. CDR3 DNA: TGTGCCAGCGGGGTAGGAGGATCCAAAAACATTCAGTACTTC.

The V gene is TRBV19, the J gene TRBJ1-3; 7 bases line up with TRBD1. Losses at the gene ends were 4 bases for V and 0 bases for J; bases not matched to a gene: 6. The CDR3 sequence is 16 residues long. CDR1 is LNHDA and CDR2 is SQIVND in the germline V gene (reference sequence). CDR3 DNA sequence: TGTGCCAGTAGTAGTGACAGGGTCTTCTCTGGAAACACCATATATTTT. Translation: CASSSDRVFSGNTIYF.

The V gene is TRBV10-3, the J gene TRBJ1-4; 10 bases map to TRBD1. Germline loops: CDR1 ENHRY, CDR2 SYGVKD. The CDR3 is 14 residues long. V shed 6 bases and J 8 bases; nucleotides not matched to a gene: 6. In DNA form, the CDR3 reads TGTGCCATCAGCTCCGGGACAGGGGAAGAAAAACTGTTTTTT. The encoded protein is CAISSGTGEEKLFF.

As DNA, the CDR3 is TGTGCCAGCAGTCCAAACTTCGTCAGGCGCTCTGGAAACACCATATATTTT. Translation: CASSPNFVRRSGNTIYF. The chain is built from TRBV2 and TRBJ1-3; D is unresolved. The CDR3 runs 17 residues. Germline V CDR1 and CDR2: SNHLY, FYNNEI. With 5 bases removed from V and 0 bases from J, the gap between germline ends came to 17 bases.

The V call is TRBV19, the J call TRBJ2-1; TRBD2 matches 9 bases. Trimming took 1 base from V and 2 from J; bases not matched to a gene: 6. Germline V gene sequence: CDR1 LNHDA, CDR2 SQIVND (reference sequence). There are 17 residues in the CDR3. In DNA, the CDR3 is TGTGCCAGTAGTATAGTGTTGGCGGGAGGGGCCTACAATGAGCAGTTCTTC. Translating gives CASSIVLAGGAYNEQFF.

The V and J genes are TRBV19 and TRBJ2-1; D is possibly TRBD2 (5 bases). The CDR3 extends over 15 amino acids. CDR1 and CDR2 from the germline V gene are LNHDA and SQIVND (reference sequence). The germline V and J ends were trimmed by 3 bases and 7 bases, with 16 bases remaining between them. As DNA, the CDR3 is TGTGCCAGTAGTATTGAACCCTTAGGAGGTAATGAGCAGTTCTTC. Translation: CASSIEPLGGNEQFF. Full variable domain (rest looked up from reference TRBV19 and TRBJ2-1): DGGITQSPKYLFRKEGQNVTLSCEQNLNHDAMYWYRQDPGQGLRLIYYSQIVNDFQKGDIAEGYSVSREKKESFPLTVTSAQKNPTAFYLCASSIEPLGGNEQFFGPGTRLTVL.

The chain uses TRBV5-8 and TRBJ1-2, with 11 bases lining up with TRBD1. V dropped 3 bases and J dropped 8; count of bases not matched to a gene: 6. Per the germline V gene, CDR1 is SGHTS and CDR2 is YDEGEE. CDR3 length equals 14 residues. The CDR3 protein is CASSYGQGAGGYTF. In DNA, the CDR3 is TGTGCCAGCAGCTACGGACAGGGGGCAGGAGGCTACACCTTC.

This clone was observed a few times. The chain recombines TRBV11-2 with TRBJ1-3; perhaps TRBD1 as D (5 bases). Trimming took 2 bases from V and 4 from J, leaving 18 bases between them. There are 17 residues in the CDR3. Germline CDR1 reads SGHAT; CDR2 reads FQNNGV. This chain's CDR3 is CASSLNPTGGGGNTIYF. In DNA form, the CDR3 reads TGTGCCAGCAGCTTAAACCCCACAGGTGGGGGGGGAAACACCATATATTTT.

This sequence joins TRBV6-5 and TRBJ1-3, with 8 positions matching TRBD1. V gave up 9 bases and J gave up 4 bases; unmatched junction bases: 5. The length of the CDR3 is 13 residues. Germline lookup yields CDR1 MNHEY and CDR2 SVGAGI. The CDR3 bases are TGTGCCAGTCAGGGGGCTGAGGGAAACACCATATATTTT. It specifies CASQGAEGNTIYF.

V usage is TRBV29-1 and J usage is TRBJ2-1; D might be TRBD2 (6 bases). The CDR3 sequence is 15 residues long. Trimming took off 2 bases at V and 8 bases at J, with 19 bases between the two ends. Germline values: CDR1 SQVTM, CDR2 ANQGSEA. As DNA, the CDR3 is TGCAGCGTTGAACTTACGGGAGTGGGGACGGATGAGCAGTTCTTC. Translation gives CSVELTGVGTDEQFF.

The J gene is TRBJ1-2, the V gene TRBV4-3; TRBD1 matches 7 bases. The CDR3 is 15 amino acids. CDR1 is LGHNA, CDR2 YSLEER, per germline. The V and J ends lost 0 bases and 5 bases, in that order; junction bases with no gene match: 6. CDR3 residues: CASSQDQLQGYGYTF. The CDR3 DNA reads as TGCGCCAGCAGCCAAGACCAATTACAGGGGTATGGCTACACCTTC.

This clone was counted a single time. This chain uses TRBV23-1 with TRBJ2-3, with TRBD2 matching 10 bases. TRBV23-1 is labeled an ORF, and its function is uncertain. Trimming removed 2 bases from V and 5 bases from J; junction bases left unmatched: 25. The CDR3 runs 22 residues. The CDR3 region has the DNA TGCGCCAGCAGTCAAACCCCCTCCAAGGAAACCAAAGCGGGAGGGCCTAGAGATACGCAGTATTTT. It specifies CASSQTPSKETKAGGPRDTQYF.

The chain joins TRBV5-4 to TRBJ2-1; D is perhaps TRBD2 (6 bases). V gave up 0 bases and J gave up 8 bases, with 9 bases separating them. Germline V CDR1 and CDR2: SGHNT, YYREEE (reference sequence). This CDR3 has 13 amino acids. The CDR3 loop is CASSLAGSDEQFF. Here the CDR3 DNA reads TGTGCCAGCAGCTTGGCCGGGAGTGATGAGCAGTTCTTC.

This clone showed up just a few times. The DNA of the CDR3 is TGCGCCAGCAGCTTTAGGGCAGGGGGTTCGGACACTGAAGCTTTCTTT. Protein product: CASSFRAGGSDTEAFF. This chain uses TRBV5-1 with TRBJ1-1, with 7 nucleotides matching TRBD1. The V segment lost 2 bases and the J segment 3 bases; nucleotides outside the gene matches: 10. Germline CDR1 SGHRS, CDR2 YFSETQ. The CDR3 loop spans 16 amino acids.